This TCR beta chain was documented in a study of T cell changes during pregnancy in multiple sclerosis. Profiling relied on immunoSEQ multiplex PCR, and the TCRdb table lists in-frame clones only, not all of them. The sample yields 60,000 or so clones, about 90% seen once. Sequencing used peripheral blood, obtained in the second trimester of pregnancy. The clonotype was recovered from a female donor in good health, enrolled as a control in a pregnancy study.

The CDR3 sequence is CASRAGGNSNQPQHF. In DNA, the CDR3 is TGTGCCAGCAGAGCAGGGGGGAATAGCAATCAGCCCCAGCATTTT. The chain uses TRBV2 and TRBJ1-5; 7 bases align to TRBD1. Germline V gene data show CDR1 as SNHLY and CDR2 as FYNNEI. This CDR3 region has 15 residues. V was pared by 6 bases and J by 0 bases, with 5 bases of the junction left unmatched.